Below, 32 T cell receptor beta chains from the same sample are listed, as sequenced in a study of blood T cell repertoires in COVID-19. Data came from immunoSEQ multiplex PCR; TCRdb stores just in-frame clones and leaves some out. Here the sample spans hundreds of thousands of clones, roughly 80% being singletons. The specimen was peripheral blood. These receptors were obtained from a woman older than 75 with COVID-19, enrolled during active disease.

This rearrangement joins TRBV4-2 to TRBJ1-1; 10 bases match TRBD1. V trimming: 0 bases; J trimming: 5 bases; junction bases outside the gene matches: 3. The CDR3 is made up of 15 amino acids. Looked up from germline, CDR1 is LGHNA and CDR2 is YNFKEQ. The CDR3 here is CASSQEGQGSTEAFF. For the CDR3, the DNA is TGTGCCAGCAGCCAAGAGGGACAGGGGAGTACTGAAGCTTTCTTT.

The chain is built from TRBV5-3 and TRBJ2-5; 7 bases are shared with TRBD1. TRBV5-3 is flagged as an ORF with uncertain function. The CDR3 totals 17 residues. The trim removed 4 bases at V and 2 bases at J, leaving 14 bases unmatched. The CDR3 DNA follows: TGTGCCAGAAGCAGTAAAGGATCCGGACAGGAGCAAGAGACCCAGTACTTC. This sequence encodes CARSSKGSGQEQETQYF.

The count of this clone is one. J is TRBJ1-6 and V is TRBV27, with 7 nucleotides matching TRBD1. Germline CDR1 is MNHEY and CDR2 is SMNVEV (reference sequence). The CDR3 spans 14 residues. The V gene end was trimmed by 5 bases and the J gene end by 6 bases; junction bases not matched to a gene: 4. CDR3 amino acids: CASSRGQINSPLHF. In DNA form, the CDR3 reads TGTGCCAGCAGTCGGGGACAGATTAATTCACCCCTCCACTTT.

This clone was counted once. The rearrangement uses TRBV4-1 and TRBJ2-5; 8 bases match TRBD2. V was clipped by 1 base and J by 1 base; unmatched bases: 11. Germline V CDR1 and CDR2: MGHRA, YSYEKL. The CDR3 totals 18 residues. CDR3 protein: CASSQAPWGSGVQETQYF. The CDR3 DNA follows: TGCGCCAGCAGCCAAGCACCCTGGGGTAGCGGGGTCCAAGAGACCCAGTACTTC.

V usage is TRBV28 and J usage is TRBJ1-2, with 7 positions matching TRBD1. The CDR3 sequence is 14 residues long. J gave up 3 bases and V 6 bases, and 7 bases lay outside the gene matches. The germline V gene has CDR1 MDHEN and CDR2 SYDVKM. The CDR3, as DNA: TGTGCCAGCAGCGTAGTGACAGGGCACTATGGCTACACCTTC. It is translated as CASSVVTGHYGYTF.

The chain employs TRBV27 and TRBJ2-2; no clear D gene. V lost 2 bases and J 2 bases, leaving 6 bases between the germline ends. This CDR3 is built from 14 residues. Germline V gene lookup returns CDR1 MNHEY and CDR2 SMNVEV (reference sequence). The CDR3 loop is CASSLAENTGELFF. The CDR3 nucleotides read TGTGCCAGCAGTTTAGCAGAAAACACCGGGGAGCTGTTTTTT.

The chain uses TRBV30 and TRBJ1-2; D not certain. V was pared by 7 bases and J by 0 bases, with 15 bases between. This CDR3 contains 14 residues. CDR1 and CDR2 from the germline V gene are GTSNPN and SVGIG (reference sequence). Here the CDR3 DNA reads TGTGCCTCAAGCCCGGGAGTAGCTAACTATGGCTACACCTTC. Translated, it gives CASSPGVANYGYTF.

The J gene is TRBJ2-1, the V gene TRBV30; possibly TRBD2 for D (5 bases). The CDR3 length is 13 residues. Germline CDR1 reads GTSNPN; CDR2 reads SVGIG (reference sequence). V lost 3 bases and J lost 7, with 13 bases in between. The CDR3 sequence is CAWSSASPNEQFF. The DNA for the CDR3 is TGTGCCTGGAGCTCGGCTAGCCCTAATGAGCAGTTCTTC.

The chain links TRBV6-2 or TRBV6-3 to TRBJ2-3; 8 positions match TRBD2. J was trimmed by 0 bases and V by 3 bases; bases with no gene match: 5. This CDR3 region has 16 residues. Germline lookup yields CDR1 MNHEY and CDR2 SVGEGT. The CDR3 protein is CASSYGSSGSTDTQYF. CDR3 coding DNA: TGTGCCAGCAGTTATGGGTCTAGCGGGAGCACAGATACGCAGTATTTT.

V and J are TRBV7-3 and TRBJ2-1; 12 bases match TRBD1. Germline CDR1 is SGHTA and CDR2 is FQGTGA. Germline trimming cut 3 bases from V and 7 bases from J; bases unmatched to any gene: 4. The CDR3 spans 15 residues. The CDR3 sequence: CASSLGQGASNEQFF. For the CDR3, the DNA is TGTGCCAGCAGCTTGGGACAGGGGGCGTCTAATGAGCAGTTCTTC.

This clone occurred a few times. The chain joins TRBV6-5 to TRBJ2-7; D might be TRBD1 (6 bases). With 0 bases removed from V and 1 base from J, the gap between germline ends came to 10 bases. In germline, CDR1 is MNHEY, CDR2 SVGAGI. The CDR3 loop spans 15 amino acids. As DNA, the CDR3 is TGTGCCAGCAGTTACTCCACTGGACAGTCCTACGAGCAGTACTTC. It specifies CASSYSTGQSYEQYF.

The chain combines TRBV5-3 with TRBJ2-2, with D maybe TRBD2 (5 bases). TRBV5-3 is marked as an open reading frame, function uncertain. V was trimmed by 0 bases and J by 7 bases, leaving 13 bases between them. CDR3 length equals 15 residues. CDR3 sequence: CARSLASSRGGELFF. CDR3 nucleotide sequence: TGTGCCAGAAGCTTGGCTTCTAGCCGGGGCGGGGAGCTGTTTTTT.

The V and J genes are TRBV19 and TRBJ2-1, with D perhaps matching TRBD2 (6 bases). The length of the CDR3 is 13 residues. Germline lookup yields CDR1 LNHDA and CDR2 SQIVND (reference sequence). V dropped 0 bases and J dropped 15 bases, with 15 bases sitting between them. The CDR3 DNA is TGTGCCAGTAGTATAGAACAAGGGACTCGACGGTTCTTC. It is translated as CASSIEQGTRRFF.

The chain recombines TRBV30 with TRBJ1-3, with D hard to call. Germline V gene data show CDR1 as GTSNPN and CDR2 as SVGIG (reference sequence). Trimming took off 4 bases at V and 5 bases at J, with 9 bases between the two ends. This CDR3 has 12 residues. CDR3 bases: TGTGCCTGGACCGTCGGGAGAAACACCATATATTTT. Translation gives CAWTVGRNTIYF.

The gene calls are TRBV27 and TRBJ1-6, with no clear D. The length of the CDR3 is 17 residues. V was pared by 0 bases and J by 4 bases, with 13 bases between. Germline V lookup: CDR1 MNHEY, CDR2 SMNVEV (reference sequence). CDR3 in DNA: TGTGCCAGCAGTTTATCGAGAGGCCGAACTTATAATTCACCCCTCCACTTT. It is translated as CASSLSRGRTYNSPLHF.

The chain combines TRBV15 with TRBJ2-7; the match to TRBD1 covers 9 bases. Germline trimming cut 1 base from V and 5 bases from J; bases unmatched to any gene: 3. The CDR3 is made up of 14 amino acids. CDR1 and CDR2 from the germline V gene are LNHNV and YYDKDF (reference sequence). The CDR3 DNA sequence: TGTGCCACCAGCAGAGCCGGGACAGGGAACGAGCAGTACTTC. This codes for CATSRAGTGNEQYF.

V usage is TRBV7-9 and J usage is TRBJ1-4, with D possibly TRBD1 on 6 matching bases. Germline V CDR1 and CDR2: SEHNR, FQNEAQ (reference sequence). This CDR3 has 16 amino acids. V lost 3 bases and J 3 bases, leaving 14 bases between the germline ends. As DNA, the CDR3 is TGTGCCAGCAGCTTCTACGGACAGCAAGCTAATGAAAAACTGTTTTTT. It specifies CASSFYGQQANEKLFF.

The sample holds a few counts of this clone. The chain recombines TRBV19 with TRBJ1-1, with D possibly TRBD1 on 5 matching bases. The germline V and J ends were trimmed by 8 bases and 0 bases, with 13 bases remaining between them. Germline loops: CDR1 LNHDA, CDR2 SQIVND (reference sequence). This CDR3 has 14 residues. CDR3 region: CASYGQLMNTEAFF. The CDR3 nucleotides read TGTGCCAGTTACGGACAACTCATGAACACTGAAGCTTTCTTT. Complete variable domain (other parts from reference TRBV19 and TRBJ1-1): DGGITQSPKYLFRKEGQNVTLSCEQNLNHDAMYWYRQDPGQGLRLIYYSQIVNDFQKGDIAEGYSVSREKKESFPLTVTSAQKNPTAFYLCASYGQLMNTEAFFGQGTRLTVV.

The CDR3 here is CASSEGRRSSEQYF. The DNA for the CDR3 is TGTGCCAGCAGTGAAGGCCGTAGGAGTTCCGAGCAGTACTTC. The genes are TRBV25-1 and TRBJ2-7; D gene ambiguous. V lost 2 bases and J lost 6, with 14 bases in between. Germline CDR1 reads MGHDK; CDR2 reads SYGVNS. This CDR3 is built from 14 residues.

This chain uses TRBV2 with TRBJ1-6; TRBD1 might be the D (5 bases). The germline CDR1 and CDR2 sequences are SNHLY and FYNNEI. The CDR3 has 17 amino acids. Trimming removed 8 bases from V and 0 bases from J, with 17 bases in between. CDR3 DNA sequence: TGTGCCAGCTGGGGGGGGGACGCGAGCTCCTATAATTCACCCCTCCACTTT. Translating it yields CASWGGDASSYNSPLHF.

This clone was picked up a small number of times. This sequence joins TRBV7-9 and TRBJ1-6; D might be TRBD1 (5 bases). Between the trimmed V and J ends, which lost 5 bases and 8 bases, there was a span of 10 bases. This CDR3 contains 13 residues. Germline assignment: CDR1 SEHNR and CDR2 FQNEAQ (reference sequence). The CDR3 nucleotides read TGTGCCAGCAGCCGAACCAGGGATTCACCCCTCCACTTT. Its protein is CASSRTRDSPLHF.

The CDR3 nucleotides read TGTGCCATCAGTGAGTCGAAGGGGGCGAAAGGCTACACCTTC. It specifies CAISESKGAKGYTF. The chain recombines TRBV10-3 with TRBJ1-2; 7 bases line up with TRBD1. CDR3 size: 14 residues. The ends lost 0 bases at V and 8 bases at J; junction bases unmatched: 6. Per germline, CDR1 ENHRY and CDR2 SYGVKD.

This clone was recorded once. The V call is TRBV30, the J call TRBJ2-5; D gene unclear. The CDR3 covers 12 residues. Germline V gene sequence: CDR1 GTSNPN, CDR2 SVGIG (reference sequence). Trimming took 0 bases from V and 5 from J, leaving 7 bases between them. CDR3 residues: CAWSVAVETQYF. Here the CDR3 DNA reads TGTGCCTGGAGTGTGGCGGTGGAGACCCAGTACTTC. The full variable domain, its missing parts supplied by reference TRBV30 and TRBJ2-5, is SQTIHQWPATLVQPVGSPLSLECTVEGTSNPNLYWYRQAAGRGLQLLFYSVGIGQISSEVPQNLSASRPQDRQFILSSKKLLLSDSGFYLCAWSVAVETQYFGPGTRLLVL.

The chain links TRBV29-1 to TRBJ2-6; D gene ambiguous. CDR1 and CDR2 (germline): SQVTM, ANQGSEA. The V gene lost 3 bases and the J gene lost 0 bases, with 3 bases spanning the gap. The CDR3 runs 13 residues. CDR3 coding DNA: TGCAGCGTTGAGTACTCTGGGGCCAACGTCCTGACTTTC. Residues: CSVEYSGANVLTF.

The table lists this clone with a few counts. V and J are TRBV7-9 and TRBJ1-6; D might be TRBD1 (5 bases). The CDR3 has 16 amino acids. Germline assignment: CDR1 SEHNR and CDR2 FQNEAQ (reference sequence). The V end was cut by 6 bases, the J end by 9 bases, with 21 bases between. CDR3 DNA: TGTGCCAGCAGTCTCGGGGGTTCCGGGGGTCGTTCACCCCTCCACTTT. It translates to CASSLGGSGGRSPLHF.

The rearrangement links TRBV19 to TRBJ2-1; 10 nucleotides match TRBD2. With 5 bases clipped from V and 10 bases from J, the junction kept 11 bases outside the gene matches. CDR1 is LNHDA, CDR2 SQIVND, per germline (reference sequence). The CDR3 runs 15 residues. For the CDR3, the DNA is TGTGCCAGTAGTGAGGCTAGCGGGAGATTTTGGGAGCAGTTCTTC. Amino acids: CASSEASGRFWEQFF.

This clone was observed a single time. This sequence joins TRBV25-1 and TRBJ2-7, with D perhaps TRBD2 (6 bases). The germline CDR1 and CDR2 sequences are MGHDK and SYGVNS. The CDR3 extends over 15 amino acids. Trimming took 3 bases from V and 3 from J, leaving 15 bases between them. CDR3 region: CASSDAGLGGYEQYF. CDR3 coding DNA: TGTGCCAGCAGTGACGCGGGACTGGGAGGCTACGAGCAGTACTTC.

This chain links TRBV6-5 with TRBJ1-2; possible D gene TRBD1, 6 bases. Trimming removed 6 bases at V and 0 bases at J, with 14 bases between. This CDR3 region has 15 residues. CDR1 and CDR2 from the germline V gene are MNHEY and SVGAGI. The CDR3 DNA reads TGTGCCAGCAGCGCTGGACAGCCTTCTAACTATGGCTACACCTTC. Translation gives CASSAGQPSNYGYTF.

The chain carries TRBV5-6 and TRBJ2-1, with 13 nucleotides matching TRBD2. Germline-derived CDR1 and CDR2 are SGHDT and YYEEEE. The V and J ends lost 1 base and 7 bases, in that order; junction bases with no gene match: 2. The CDR3 has 15 amino acids. The DNA for the CDR3 is TGTGCCAGCAGCTTGCCGGGACTAGCGGGAAATGAGCAGTTCTTC. Translation gives CASSLPGLAGNEQFF.

This clone was seen a handful of times. The rearrangement joins TRBV7-3 to TRBJ1-2; 7 bases fit TRBD1. CDR1 is SGHTA, CDR2 FQGTGA, per germline. The CDR3 spans 13 residues. Trimming cost V 2 bases and J 7 bases; bases outside gene matches: 4. The CDR3 DNA reads as TGTGCCAGCAGCTTAGAGACAGGGTTTGGCTACACCTTC. Translation gives CASSLETGFGYTF. Based on the CDR3 plus reference TRBV7-3 and TRBJ1-2, the full variable domain is GAGVSQTPSNKVTEKGKYVELRCDPISGHTALYWYRQSLGQGPEFLIYFQGTGAADDSGLPNDRFFAVRPEGSVSTLKIQRTERGDSAVYLCASSLETGFGYTFGSGTRLTVV.

This clone was counted a few times. The chain links TRBV12-3 or TRBV12-4 to TRBJ2-7; no reliable D call. Trimming removed 8 bases at V and 2 bases at J, with 10 bases between. The CDR3 contains 12 residues. CDR3 nucleotides: TGTGCCAGCGGGTACAGTCCCTACGAGCAGTACTTC. This gives the protein CASGYSPYEQYF.

The chain links TRBV30 to TRBJ1-5; the D gene is possibly TRBD1 (5 bases). Germline CDR1 and CDR2: GTSNPN and SVGIG (reference sequence). The germline V and J ends were trimmed by 1 base and 1 base, with 11 bases remaining between them. The CDR3 sequence is 15 residues long. The CDR3 loop reads CAWSEGLNSNQPQHF. CDR3 coding DNA: TGTGCCTGGAGTGAGGGACTTAACAGCAATCAGCCCCAGCATTTT. The variable domain in full, with the rest retrieved from reference TRBV30 and TRBJ1-5, is SQTIHQWPATLVQPVGSPLSLECTVEGTSNPNLYWYRQAAGRGLQLLFYSVGIGQISSEVPQNLSASRPQDRQFILSSKKLLLSDSGFYLCAWSEGLNSNQPQHFGDGTRLSIL.